One sample yielded the 8 T cell receptor beta chains listed below, sequenced in a study of blood T cell repertoires in COVID-19. TCRdb keeps only in-frame clones here, not all; method: immunoSEQ multiplex PCR. The sample consists of more than 150,000 clones, approximately 83% of them appearing once. The sample was peripheral blood. These receptors came from a man between 60 and 75 years old with acute or convalescent COVID-19.

This chain links TRBV13 with TRBJ1-1; TRBD1 agrees at 9 bases. This CDR3 comprises 16 residues. Germline CDR1 and CDR2: PRHDT and FYEKMQ (reference sequence). J gave up 3 bases and V 6 bases, and 11 bases lay outside the gene matches. CDR3 nucleotides: TGTGCCAGCAGGAGACATGACTGGGACAGGGACACTGAAGCTTTCTTT. It translates to CASRRHDWDRDTEAFF.

The chain couples TRBV4-2 to TRBJ1-5, with 12 bases identical to TRBD1. J was trimmed by 6 bases and V by 2 bases; bases with no gene match: 2. The CDR3 runs 15 residues. CDR1 and CDR2 from the germline V gene are LGHNA and YNFKEQ. CDR3 loop: CASSQRDRGLQPQHF. DNA for the CDR3: TGTGCCAGCAGCCAACGGGACAGGGGGCTTCAGCCCCAGCATTTT.

This chain connects TRBV24-1 to TRBJ2-3; D not certain. Trimming pared 3 bases from V and 2 bases from J, leaving 17 bases between. The length of the CDR3 is 17 residues. The germline gives CDR1 KGHDR, CDR2 SFDVKD. The CDR3 loop is CATSDLGPSGATDTQYF. The CDR3, as DNA: TGTGCCACCAGTGATCTCGGCCCTAGTGGAGCCACAGATACGCAGTATTTT.

This clone occurred once. The chain couples TRBV30 to TRBJ1-2; D perhaps matches TRBD1 (5 bases). The CDR3 sequence is 14 residues long. V was clipped by 1 base and J by 3 bases, with 12 bases between them. The germline CDR1 and CDR2 sequences are GTSNPN and SVGIG (reference sequence). Here the CDR3 reads CAWSDRQRYYGYTF. As DNA, the CDR3 is TGTGCCTGGAGTGACAGACAGCGTTACTATGGCTACACCTTC.

This clone showed up just once. The chain employs TRBV3-1 (or the pseudogene TRBV3-2) and TRBJ1-1; the D is unclear. The CDR3 contains 11 residues. Germline lookup yields CDR1 LGHDT and CDR2 YNNKEL (reference sequence). V lost 6 bases and J 8 bases, leaving 10 bases between the germline ends. CDR3 nucleotide sequence: TGTGCCAGCAGTCAATCTTCGGAAGCTTTCTTT. Amino acid sequence: CASSQSSEAFF.

V is TRBV19 and J is TRBJ1-5, with D hard to call. CDR1 is LNHDA and CDR2 is SQIVND in the germline V gene (reference sequence). The CDR3 spans 13 residues. The V gene lost 3 bases and the J gene lost 6 bases, with 9 bases spanning the gap. CDR3 bases: TGTGCCAGTAGTATGGGTAGCCGTCAGCCCCAGCATTTT. Amino acid sequence: CASSMGSRQPQHF. Variable domain in full (rest from reference TRBV19 and TRBJ1-5): DGGITQSPKYLFRKEGQNVTLSCEQNLNHDAMYWYRQDPGQGLRLIYYSQIVNDFQKGDIAEGYSVSREKKESFPLTVTSAQKNPTAFYLCASSMGSRQPQHFGDGTRLSIL.

The CDR3 loop reads CASSLSRSAGGTQYF. The CDR3 DNA reads as TGCGCCAGCAGCTTGTCTAGGAGCGCGGGAGGTACGCAGTATTTT. The rearrangement joins TRBV5-1 to TRBJ2-3; 8 bases line up with TRBD2. V lost 1 base, J lost 8 bases, and 9 bases stayed unmatched. The V gene's germline CDR1 is SGHRS and CDR2 YFSETQ. The CDR3 runs 15 residues.

The chain couples TRBV9 to TRBJ1-5, with a possible D match to TRBD1 (6 bases). V dropped 0 bases and J dropped 6 bases, with 13 bases sitting between them. CDR1 and CDR2 (germline): SGDLS, YYNGEE. The CDR3 totals 15 residues. The CDR3 is CASSVGGGLGQPQHF. In DNA, the CDR3 is TGTGCCAGCAGCGTAGGGGGGGGCTTGGGTCAGCCCCAGCATTTT.